Sequencing of this T cell receptor beta chain was carried out in a study of tumor and adjacent non-tumor tissue in lung cancer. On the study more broadly: The patients, 9 to 11 men and five or six women, were about 30 to 85 with stage I to III disease.

Notes on the study in general: In normal lung, the top 100 clones were significantly more dominant than in tumor.

This clonotype appeared a few times. Its cognate antigen is unknown. TCRbeta libraries were built with three rounds of nested PCR, modified from ARM-PCR. TCRdb re-called the multiplex PCR reads through MiXCR, storing one row per CDR3 protein. The profile shows tens of thousands of distinct CDR3 sequences, about 67% of them singletons. This sample's RNA came from whole unsorted tissue. Chemotherapy-naive patients with new lung cancer underwent thoracic surgery in China, August–November 2014. The material sequenced was lung tumor tissue. This sequence was found in a man between 60 and 75 years old with non-small cell lung cancer.

The CDR3 coding sequence is TGTGCCAGCAGCTCAAGGAGTGGTGCGCAGGGAAGGGGCCAAGAGACCCAGTACTTC. This translates into CASSSRSGAQGRGQETQYF. The chain has TRBV7-9 and TRBJ2-5; the D gene is possibly TRBD1 (5 bases). CDR3 size: 19 residues. Trimming cost V 4 bases and J 1 base, with 25 bases left between them. Germline CDR1 reads SEHNR; CDR2 reads FQNEAQ (reference sequence).